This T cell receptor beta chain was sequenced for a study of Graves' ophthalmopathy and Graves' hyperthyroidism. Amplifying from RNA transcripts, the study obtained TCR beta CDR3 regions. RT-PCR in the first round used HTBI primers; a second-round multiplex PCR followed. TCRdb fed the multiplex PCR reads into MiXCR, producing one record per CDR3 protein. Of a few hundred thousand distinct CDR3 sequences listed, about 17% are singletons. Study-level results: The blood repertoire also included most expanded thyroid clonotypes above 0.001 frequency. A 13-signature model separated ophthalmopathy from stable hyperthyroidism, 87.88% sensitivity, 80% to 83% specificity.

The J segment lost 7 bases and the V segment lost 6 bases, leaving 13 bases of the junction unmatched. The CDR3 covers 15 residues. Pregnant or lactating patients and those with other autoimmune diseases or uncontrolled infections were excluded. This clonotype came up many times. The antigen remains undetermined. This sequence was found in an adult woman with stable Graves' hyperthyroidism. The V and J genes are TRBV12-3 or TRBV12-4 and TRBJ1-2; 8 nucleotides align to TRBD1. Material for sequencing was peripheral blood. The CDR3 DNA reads TGTGCCAGCAGAGCCGACAGGGGTAGATCCGGTGGCTACACCTTC. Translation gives CASRADRGRSGGYTF.